The rows below give T cell receptor beta chains drawn from one sample of a study of clonality assessment in lymphoblastic leukemia. TCRdb ran MiXCR on the PCR reads and lists one entry per CDR3 protein. The profile shows approximately 410 distinct CDR3 sequences, roughly a third of them singletons. The source of these receptors is a human donor with acute lymphoblastic leukemia. CDR3s include the opening cysteine and the closing phenylalanine or tryptophan. Fields, in order: D gene, J gene, clone size, V gene, CDR3 DNA, CDR3 protein. A D gene is named only where the DNA matches it firmly. Clone size is stated in some rows and not others, as once, few, many or a class when expanded.

D: -
J: TRBJ1-4
size: -
V: TRBV14
DNA: TGTGCCAGCAGCCGATTGGGGGGTACTAATGAAAAACTGTTTTTT
CDR3: CASSRLGGTNEKLFF

D: TRBD1
J: TRBJ1-1
size: large
V: TRBV7-2
DNA: TGTGCCAGCAGTAAACGACAGGGGGCGCGATGGACTGAAGCTTTCTTT
CDR3: CASSKRQGARWTEAFF

D: -
J: TRBJ1-1
size: -
V: TRBV7-3
DNA: TGTGCCAGCAGCTTACTGCACTATTCAGAAGCTTTCTTT
CDR3: CASSLLHYSEAFF

D: -
J: TRBJ2-5
size: -
V: TRBV5-5
DNA: TGTGCCAGCAGCTTAGGCCAGCGATCCCAAGAGACCCAGTACTTC
CDR3: CASSLGQRSQETQYF

D: -
J: TRBJ2-5
size: large
V: TRBV30
DNA: TGTGCCTGGAGTGTAACACGGGAGACCCAGTACTTC
CDR3: CAWSVTRETQYF

D: TRBD1
J: TRBJ1-5
size: -
V: TRBV7-2
DNA: TGTGCCAGCAGCTTAGGGGACAGGCCGGAGGATCAGCCCCAGCGTTTT
CDR3: CASSLGDRPEDQPQRF

D: -
J: TRBJ1-2
size: few
V: TRBV3-1
DNA: TGTGCCAGCAGCCACGGCCCACCCGAGGCAACTAACTATGGCTACACCTTC
CDR3: CASSHGPPEATNYGYTF

D: -
J: TRBJ2-1
size: -
V: TRBV6-1
DNA: TGTGCCAGCAGTCCGATCTTGGATGAGCAGTTCTTC
CDR3: CASSPILDEQFF

D: -
J: TRBJ1-4
size: -
V: TRBV5-5
DNA: TGTGCCAGCAGCTTGGCGGGGGCCAAGGAAAAACTGTTTTTT
CDR3: CASSLAGAKEKLFF

D: TRBD1
J: TRBJ2-7
size: few
V: TRBV12-3/TRBV12-4
DNA: TGTGCCAGCAGGGGACAGGGACAGGGCTCCTACGAGCAGTACTTC
CDR3: CASRGQGQGSYEQYF

D: -
J: TRBJ2-1
size: -
V: TRBV4-1
DNA: TGCGCCAGCAGCCAAGGGGCAAGCTCCTACAATGAGCAGTTCTTC
CDR3: CASSQGASSYNEQFF

D: TRBD2
J: TRBJ2-1
size: large
V: TRBV7-2
DNA: TGTGCCAGCAGCCCGACTAGCGGGGGGGCAAATGAGCAGTTCTTC
CDR3: CASSPTSGGANEQFF

D: -
J: TRBJ2-3
size: -
V: TRBV4-2
DNA: TGTGCCAGCAGCCAAGGGCAAAGGGGCAGCACAGATACGCAGTATTTT
CDR3: CASSQGQRGSTDTQYF

D: -
J: TRBJ1-3
size: -
V: TRBV6-5
DNA: TGTGCCAGCAGTGTGGCTTCTGGAAACACCATATATTTT
CDR3: CASSVASGNTIYF

D: TRBD1
J: TRBJ2-7
size: -
V: TRBV30
DNA: TGTGCCCGGAGTAAAGAGGGACAGAACTACGAGCAGTACTTC
CDR3: CARSKEGQNYEQYF

D: -
J: TRBJ2-5
size: hyperexpanded
V: TRBV2
DNA: TGTGCCAGCAGTGAAGTTTCGACCGGGGGCGAGACCCAGTACTTC
CDR3: CASSEVSTGGETQYF

D: TRBD1
J: TRBJ2-5
size: -
V: TRBV9
DNA: TGTGCCAGCAGCGCGTCCGGGACAGGGTATACCTCCAGGGAGACCCAGTACTTC
CDR3: CASSASGTGYTSRETQYF

D: -
J: TRBJ2-7
size: -
V: TRBV28
DNA: TGTGCCAGCAGGCCCCCCCCCAGCCTCGAGCAGTACTTC
CDR3: CASRPPPSLEQYF

D: TRBD2
J: TRBJ2-3
size: large
V: TRBV7-2
DNA: TGTGCCAGCAGCTTAGGACTAGCGGGAGGGCGCACAGATACGCAGTATTTT
CDR3: CASSLGLAGGRTDTQYF

D: TRBD1
J: TRBJ1-6
size: -
V: TRBV6-2/TRBV6-3
DNA: TGTGCCAGCAGTTACCGGGCAGGGGGCTATAATTCACCCCTCCACTTT
CDR3: CASSYRAGGYNSPLHF

D: TRBD2
J: TRBJ2-1
size: -
V: TRBV2
DNA: TGTGCCAGCAGTCCGGGACAGGCCTTTCTAGCGGGGGACGAGCAGTTCTTC
CDR3: CASSPGQAFLAGDEQFF

D: -
J: TRBJ1-1
size: -
V: TRBV6-2/TRBV6-3
DNA: TGTGCCAGCAAAGTCGGGGGCGTTTACACTGAAGCTTTCTTT
CDR3: CASKVGGVYTEAFF

D: -
J: TRBJ2-1
size: -
V: TRBV2
DNA: TGTGCCAGCAGTTCTGGCGACAGGAGCAATTTCTACAATGAGCAGTTCTTC
CDR3: CASSSGDRSNFYNEQFF

D: -
J: TRBJ1-4
size: large
V: TRBV7-2
DNA: TGTGCCAGCAGCTTAGCGGGAACAGAAAAAAAACTGTTTTTT
CDR3: CASSLAGTEKKLFF

D: -
J: TRBJ1-4
size: few
V: TRBV4-3
DNA: TGCGCCAGCAGCCAAGGTGTAGGGGAAAAACTGTTTTTT
CDR3: CASSQGVGEKLFF

D: TRBD1
J: TRBJ1-2
size: few
V: TRBV7-2
DNA: TGTGCCAGCAGCCCCGGCGGGACAGAGAACTATGGCTACACCTTC
CDR3: CASSPGGTENYGYTF

D: -
J: TRBJ1-1
size: -
V: TRBV2
DNA: TGTGCCAGCAGGAGAAACTCCGGGGGTACTGAAGCTTTCTTT
CDR3: CASRRNSGGTEAFF

D: -
J: TRBJ1-6
size: hyperexpanded
V: TRBV11-3
DNA: TGTGCCAGCAGTCATCGACGGAATTCACCCCTCCACTTT
CDR3: CASSHRRNSPLHF

D: TRBD1
J: TRBJ2-1
size: -
V: TRBV5-1
DNA: TGCGCCAGCACCCCGGGACAGGATTACAATGAGCAGTTCTTC
CDR3: CASTPGQDYNEQFF

D: TRBD1
J: TRBJ2-3
size: few
V: TRBV7-9
DNA: TGTGCCAGCGGAGCCTCTAGGGGGCTTCGACGTACCGATACGCAGTATTTT
CDR3: CASGASRGLRRTDTQYF

D: -
J: TRBJ2-2
size: -
V: TRBV27
DNA: TGTGCCAGCAGTTCTTTGGCCGGGCCAGGGGAGCTGTTTTTT
CDR3: CASSSLAGPGELFF

D: TRBD1
J: TRBJ1-5
size: few
V: TRBV12-3/TRBV12-4
DNA: TGTGCCAGCCATACACAGGGGCAGCCCCAGCATTTT
CDR3: CASHTQGQPQHF

D: -
J: TRBJ2-1
size: -
V: TRBV2
DNA: TGTGCCAGCAATCCCCCCGGAATAAATGAGCAGTTCTTC
CDR3: CASNPPGINEQFF

D: TRBD2
J: TRBJ2-2
size: few
V: TRBV12-3/TRBV12-4
DNA: TGTGCCAGCAGTAAGACTAGCGGGGATTTGCTAAACACCGGGGAGCTGTTTTTT
CDR3: CASSKTSGDLLNTGELFF

D: -
J: TRBJ1-1
size: large
V: TRBV30
DNA: TGTGCCTGGAGTCGGGACGGGGGGCAGTACAACACTGAAGCTTTCTTT
CDR3: CAWSRDGGQYNTEAFF

D: TRBD2
J: TRBJ2-3
size: few
V: TRBV7-2
DNA: TGTGCCAGCAGCCTGCAGGGAGGGCCAAGCACAGATACGCAGTATTTT
CDR3: CASSLQGGPSTDTQYF

D: TRBD1
J: TRBJ1-2
size: few
V: TRBV5-1
DNA: TGCGCCAGCCGGACAGGGGGCTATGGCTACACCTTC
CDR3: CASRTGGYGYTF

D: -
J: TRBJ1-2
size: -
V: TRBV3-1
DNA: TGTGCCAGCAGCCTCAGTGTAGCTAACTATGGCTACACCTTC
CDR3: CASSLSVANYGYTF

D: -
J: TRBJ1-2
size: large
V: TRBV7-3
DNA: TGTGCCAGCAGCGTCGGGCCGGTAGCTAACTATGGCTACACCTTC
CDR3: CASSVGPVANYGYTF

D: -
J: TRBJ2-2
size: large
V: TRBV14
DNA: TGTGCCAGCAGCCAAGATCTAGCAGAATACACCGGGGAGCTGTTTTTT
CDR3: CASSQDLAEYTGELFF

D: TRBD2
J: TRBJ2-2
size: large
V: TRBV11-3
DNA: TGTGCCAGCAGCCCGGGACTAGCGGGGCGAGGGGCCGGGGAGCTGTTTTTT
CDR3: CASSPGLAGRGAGELFF

D: TRBD1
J: TRBJ2-1
size: -
V: TRBV29-1
DNA: TGCAGCGGGTACAGGGGAAACAATGAGCAGTTCTTC
CDR3: CSGYRGNNEQFF

D: TRBD2
J: TRBJ2-1
size: hyperexpanded
V: TRBV7-3
DNA: TGTGCCAGCTCAGCTAGCGGGGGGGTGGGAAATGAGCAGTTCTTC
CDR3: CASSASGGVGNEQFF

D: -
J: TRBJ2-3
size: few
V: TRBV2
DNA: TGTGCCAGCTTGGGTTCTGGGGGCACAGATACGCAGTATTTT
CDR3: CASLGSGGTDTQYF

D: TRBD1
J: TRBJ2-1
size: -
V: TRBV6-2/TRBV6-3
DNA: TGTGCCAGCAGAGTCGACCGGGACAGGGGGAACAATGAGCAGTTCTTC
CDR3: CASRVDRDRGNNEQFF

D: TRBD2
J: TRBJ2-1
size: -
V: TRBV3-1
DNA: TGTGCCAGCAGCCAAGATAGACTAGCGGGGGGGAGAGGTAGTGAGCAGTTCTTC
CDR3: CASSQDRLAGGRGSEQFF

D: TRBD2
J: TRBJ2-7
size: few
V: TRBV3-1
DNA: TGTGCCAGCAGCCAAGTGGCTAGCGGGTCAGCCGAGCAGTACTTC
CDR3: CASSQVASGSAEQYF

D: -
J: TRBJ2-1
size: hyperexpanded
V: TRBV30
DNA: TGTGCCTGGAGGTCAGCAAACTACAATGAGCAGTTCTTC
CDR3: CAWRSANYNEQFF

D: -
J: TRBJ2-2
size: hyperexpanded
V: TRBV7-3
DNA: TGTGCCAGCAGTCTCACTCCCGGGGGCGGGGAGCTGTTTTTT
CDR3: CASSLTPGGGELFF

D: -
J: TRBJ1-2
size: -
V: TRBV5-6
DNA: TGTGCCAGCATCCTCCCTTTAGCTAACTATGGCTACACCTTC
CDR3: CASILPLANYGYTF

D: -
J: TRBJ2-5
size: large
V: TRBV11-2
DNA: TGTGCCAGCAGTTTTAGAGGGACGACCGAAAGACCCCAAGAGACCCAGTACTTC
CDR3: CASSFRGTTERPQETQYF

D: -
J: TRBJ1-2
size: -
V: TRBV7-9
DNA: TGTGCCAGCAGCTTAAACGATCCAGGCGGCTACACCTTC
CDR3: CASSLNDPGGYTF

D: -
J: TRBJ2-6
size: -
V: TRBV7-2
DNA: TGTGCCAGCAGCTTAATCGCGGTGAGCTCTGGGGCCAACGTCCTGACTTTC
CDR3: CASSLIAVSSGANVLTF

D: -
J: TRBJ1-1
size: few
V: TRBV2
DNA: TGTGCCAGCATCCTCGGGATTGAAGCTTTCTTT
CDR3: CASILGIEAFF

D: TRBD1
J: TRBJ1-4
size: -
V: TRBV6-5
DNA: TGTGCCAGCACCACGCGGGCCAGGGGGCATGAAAAACTGTTTTTT
CDR3: CASTTRARGHEKLFF